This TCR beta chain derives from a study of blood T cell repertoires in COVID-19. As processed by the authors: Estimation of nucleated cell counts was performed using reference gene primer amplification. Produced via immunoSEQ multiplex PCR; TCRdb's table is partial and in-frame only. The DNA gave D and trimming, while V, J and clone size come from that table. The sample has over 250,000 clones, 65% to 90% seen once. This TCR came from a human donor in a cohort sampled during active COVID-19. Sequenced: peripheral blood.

CDR3 protein: CASSFGPFQNRRGNEQFF. CDR3 bases: TGTGCCAGCAGCTTCGGACCTTTCCAAAATCGAAGGGGCAATGAGCAGTTCTTC. The genes are TRBV7-9 and TRBJ2-1, with D perhaps matching TRBD1 (5 bases). Germline V gene data show CDR1 as SEHNR and CDR2 as FQNEAQ (reference sequence). V lost 3 bases and J 6 bases, leaving 24 bases between the germline ends. This CDR3 is 18 amino acids long.